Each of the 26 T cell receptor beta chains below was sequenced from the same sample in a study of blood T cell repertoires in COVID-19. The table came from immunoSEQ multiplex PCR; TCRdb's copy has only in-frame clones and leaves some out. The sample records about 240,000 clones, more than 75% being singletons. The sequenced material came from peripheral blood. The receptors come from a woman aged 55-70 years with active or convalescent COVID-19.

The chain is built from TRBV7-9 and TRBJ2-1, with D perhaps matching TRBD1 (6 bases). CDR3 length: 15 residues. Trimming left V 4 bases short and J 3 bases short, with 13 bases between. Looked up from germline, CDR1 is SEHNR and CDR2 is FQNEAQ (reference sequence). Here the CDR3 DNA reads TGTGCCAGCAGCTCAGTCCGGGACAACTACAATGAGCAGTTCTTC. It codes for CASSSVRDNYNEQFF.

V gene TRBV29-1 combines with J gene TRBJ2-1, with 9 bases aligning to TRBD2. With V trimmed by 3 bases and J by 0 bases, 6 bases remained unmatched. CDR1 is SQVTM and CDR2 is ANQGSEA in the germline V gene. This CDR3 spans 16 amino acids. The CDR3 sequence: CSVEGTSLSSYNEQFF. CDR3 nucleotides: TGCAGCGTTGAGGGGACTAGCCTGAGCTCCTACAATGAGCAGTTCTTC.

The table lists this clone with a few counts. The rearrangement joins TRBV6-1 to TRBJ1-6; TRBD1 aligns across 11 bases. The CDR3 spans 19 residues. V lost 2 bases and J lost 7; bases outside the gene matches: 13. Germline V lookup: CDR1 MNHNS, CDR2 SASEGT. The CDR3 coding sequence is TGTGCCAGCAGTGAAACTCTGATTAGGACAGGGGGCTTCAATTCACCCCTCCACTTT. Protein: CASSETLIRTGGFNSPLHF.

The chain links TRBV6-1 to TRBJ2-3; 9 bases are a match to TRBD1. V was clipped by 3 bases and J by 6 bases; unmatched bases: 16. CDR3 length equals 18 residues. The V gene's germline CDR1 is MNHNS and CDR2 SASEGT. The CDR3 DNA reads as TGTGCCAGCAGTGATTTTATGGTGGGACAGGGTGTTTCGGATACGCAGTATTTT. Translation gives CASSDFMVGQGVSDTQYF.

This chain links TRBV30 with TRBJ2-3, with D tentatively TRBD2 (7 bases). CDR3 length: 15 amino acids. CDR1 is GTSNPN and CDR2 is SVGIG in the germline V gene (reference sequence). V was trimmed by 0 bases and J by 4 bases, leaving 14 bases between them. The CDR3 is CAWSVMAGAADTQYF. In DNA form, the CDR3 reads TGTGCCTGGAGTGTAATGGCGGGGGCGGCAGATACGCAGTATTTT.

CDR3 coding DNA: TGTGCCAGCAGCATCCCAGGGACAGTGGCACCCCTCCACTTT. Translated, it gives CASSIPGTVAPLHF. The V gene is TRBV7-2, the J gene TRBJ1-6; 7 nucleotides align to TRBD1. CDR1 is SGHTA and CDR2 is FQGNSA in the germline V gene. The junction had 9 bases not matched to a gene; V was cut back by 5 bases and J by 11 bases. CDR3 size: 14 residues.

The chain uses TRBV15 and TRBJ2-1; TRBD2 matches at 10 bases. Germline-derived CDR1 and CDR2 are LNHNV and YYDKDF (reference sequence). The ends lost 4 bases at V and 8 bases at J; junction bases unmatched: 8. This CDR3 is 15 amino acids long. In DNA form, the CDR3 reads TGTGCCACCAGCAAGGGTAGCGGGGGGCTCGATGAGCAGTTCTTC. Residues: CATSKGSGGLDEQFF.

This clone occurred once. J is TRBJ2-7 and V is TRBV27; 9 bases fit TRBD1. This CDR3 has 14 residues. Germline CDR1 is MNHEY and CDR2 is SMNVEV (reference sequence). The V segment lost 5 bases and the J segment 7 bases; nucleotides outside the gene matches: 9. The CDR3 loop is CASSPRDRAWEQYF. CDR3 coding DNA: TGTGCCAGCAGTCCCCGGGACAGGGCGTGGGAGCAGTACTTC.

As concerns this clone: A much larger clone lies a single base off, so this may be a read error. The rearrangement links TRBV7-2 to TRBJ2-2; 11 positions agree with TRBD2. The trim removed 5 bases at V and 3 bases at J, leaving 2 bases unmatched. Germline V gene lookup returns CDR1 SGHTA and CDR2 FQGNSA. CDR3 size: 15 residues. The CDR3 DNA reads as TGTGCCAGCAGCGTTAGCGGGGGGGACACCGGGGAGCTGTTTTTT. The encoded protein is CASSVSGGDTGELFF.

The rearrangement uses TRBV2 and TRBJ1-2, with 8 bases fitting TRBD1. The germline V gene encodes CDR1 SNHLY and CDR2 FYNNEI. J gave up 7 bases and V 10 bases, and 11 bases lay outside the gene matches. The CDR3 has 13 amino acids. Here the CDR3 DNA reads TGTGCCACGGCCCCGGACAGGGCTCGTGGCTACACCTTC. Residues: CATAPDRARGYTF.

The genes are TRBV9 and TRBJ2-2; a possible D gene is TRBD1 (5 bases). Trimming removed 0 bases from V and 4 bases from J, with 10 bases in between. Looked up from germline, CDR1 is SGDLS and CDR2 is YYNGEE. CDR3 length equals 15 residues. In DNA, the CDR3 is TGTGCCAGCAGCGTAGGACAGATCGGCACCGGGGAGCTGTTTTTT. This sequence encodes CASSVGQIGTGELFF.

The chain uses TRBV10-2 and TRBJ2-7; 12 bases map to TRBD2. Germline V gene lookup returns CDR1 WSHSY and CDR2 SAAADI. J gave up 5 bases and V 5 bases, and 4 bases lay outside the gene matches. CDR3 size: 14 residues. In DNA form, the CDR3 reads TGCGCCAGCAGTCTAGCGGGGGGGCCCGACGAGCAGTACTTC. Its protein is CASSLAGGPDEQYF.

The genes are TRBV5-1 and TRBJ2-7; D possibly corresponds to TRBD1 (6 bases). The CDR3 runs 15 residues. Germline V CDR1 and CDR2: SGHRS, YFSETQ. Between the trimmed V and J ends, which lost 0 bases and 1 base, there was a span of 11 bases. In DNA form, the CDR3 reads TGCGCCAGCAGCTTGGCTGGGACACAGTCCTACGAGCAGTACTTC. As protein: CASSLAGTQSYEQYF.

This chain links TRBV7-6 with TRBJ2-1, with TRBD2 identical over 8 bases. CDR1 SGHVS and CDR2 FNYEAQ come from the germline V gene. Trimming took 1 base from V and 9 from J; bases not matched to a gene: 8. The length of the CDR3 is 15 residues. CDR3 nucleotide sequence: TGTGCCAGCAGCTTAGGGCGGGGGGCCAGGGCTGAGCAGTTCTTC. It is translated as CASSLGRGARAEQFF.

The CDR3 nucleotides are TGTGCCAGCAGTGAAAGGGGCGCTGGAAACACCATATATTTT. It codes for CASSERGAGNTIYF. This sequence joins TRBV2 and TRBJ1-3; the D gene is possibly TRBD1 (5 bases). Germline V gene data show CDR1 as SNHLY and CDR2 as FYNNEI. CDR3 length: 14 amino acids. The ends were cut back, 2 bases at V and 2 bases at J, with 7 bases in the middle.

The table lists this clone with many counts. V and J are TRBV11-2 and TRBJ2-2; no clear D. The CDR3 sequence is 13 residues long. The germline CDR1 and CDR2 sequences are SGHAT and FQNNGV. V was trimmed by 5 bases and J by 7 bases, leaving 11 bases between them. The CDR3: CASSPVPGGELFF. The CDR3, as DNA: TGTGCCAGCAGCCCAGTACCGGGCGGGGAGCTGTTTTTT.

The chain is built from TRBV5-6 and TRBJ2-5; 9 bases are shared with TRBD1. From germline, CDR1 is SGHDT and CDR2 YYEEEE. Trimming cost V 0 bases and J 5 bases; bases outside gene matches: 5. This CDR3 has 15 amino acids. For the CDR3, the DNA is TGTGCCAGCAGCTTGGTGGGACAGGGCGGGGAGACCCAGTACTTC. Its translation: CASSLVGQGGETQYF.

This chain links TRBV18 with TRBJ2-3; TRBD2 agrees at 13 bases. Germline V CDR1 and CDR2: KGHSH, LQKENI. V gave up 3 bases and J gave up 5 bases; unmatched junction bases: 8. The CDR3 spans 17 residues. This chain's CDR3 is CASSPQTSGGRGDTQYF. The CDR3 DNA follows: TGTGCCAGCTCACCGCAGACTAGCGGGGGGCGCGGAGATACGCAGTATTTT.

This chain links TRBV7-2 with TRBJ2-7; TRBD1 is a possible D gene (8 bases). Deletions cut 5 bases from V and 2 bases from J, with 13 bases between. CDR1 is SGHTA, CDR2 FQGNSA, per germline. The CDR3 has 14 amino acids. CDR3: CASSPTGGAYEQYF. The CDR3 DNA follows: TGTGCCAGCAGCCCAACAGGGGGGGCCTACGAGCAGTACTTC.

CDR3 loop: CASSLRLAGGPNTGELFF. The CDR3, as DNA: TGTGCCAGCAGCTTACGACTAGCGGGGGGTCCGAACACCGGGGAGCTGTTTTTT. The gene calls are TRBV7-3 and TRBJ2-2, with 13 bases fitting TRBD2. The CDR3 consists of 18 residues. Germline CDR1 SGHTA, CDR2 FQGTGA. V lost 2 bases to trimming and J lost 0 bases; unmatched junction nucleotides: 3.

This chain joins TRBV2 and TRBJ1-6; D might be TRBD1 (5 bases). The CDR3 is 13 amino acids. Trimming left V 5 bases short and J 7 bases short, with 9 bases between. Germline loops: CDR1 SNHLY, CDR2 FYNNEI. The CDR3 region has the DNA TGTGCCAGCAGTAGCAGGGAAAATTCACCCCTCCACTTT. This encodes CASSSRENSPLHF.

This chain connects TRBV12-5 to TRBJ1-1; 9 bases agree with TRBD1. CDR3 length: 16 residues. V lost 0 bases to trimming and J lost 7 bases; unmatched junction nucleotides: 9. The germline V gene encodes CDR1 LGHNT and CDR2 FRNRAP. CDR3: CASGLVLVGDRVEAFF. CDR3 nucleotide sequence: TGTGCTAGTGGTTTGGTACTTGTCGGGGACAGGGTTGAAGCTTTCTTT.

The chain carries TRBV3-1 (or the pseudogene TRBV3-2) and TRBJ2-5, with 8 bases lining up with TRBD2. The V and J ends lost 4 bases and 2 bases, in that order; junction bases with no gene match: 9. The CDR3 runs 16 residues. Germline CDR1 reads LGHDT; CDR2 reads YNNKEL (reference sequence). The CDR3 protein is CASSLTAAGEQETQYF. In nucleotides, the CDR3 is TGTGCCAGCAGCCTCACTGCAGCGGGGGAACAAGAGACCCAGTACTTC.

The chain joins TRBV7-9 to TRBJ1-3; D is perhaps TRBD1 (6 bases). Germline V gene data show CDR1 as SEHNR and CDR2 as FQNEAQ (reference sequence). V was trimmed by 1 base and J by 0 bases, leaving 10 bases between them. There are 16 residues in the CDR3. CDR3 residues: CASSLEGGASGNTIYF. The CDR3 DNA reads TGTGCCAGCAGCTTAGAAGGGGGGGCCTCTGGAAACACCATATATTTT.

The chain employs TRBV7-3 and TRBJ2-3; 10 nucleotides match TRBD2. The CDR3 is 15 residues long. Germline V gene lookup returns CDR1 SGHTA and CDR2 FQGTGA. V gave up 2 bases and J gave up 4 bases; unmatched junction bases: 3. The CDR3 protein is CASSLGTSAADTQYF. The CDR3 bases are TGTGCCAGCAGCTTAGGGACTAGCGCTGCAGATACGCAGTATTTT.

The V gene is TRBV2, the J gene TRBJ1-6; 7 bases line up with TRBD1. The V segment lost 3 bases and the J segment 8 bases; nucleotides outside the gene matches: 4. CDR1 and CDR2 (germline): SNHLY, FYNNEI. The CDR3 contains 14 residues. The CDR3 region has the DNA TGTGCCAGCAGTGAGAGGGGGCTGGATTCACCCCTCCACTTT. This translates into CASSERGLDSPLHF.